The clone carrying this TCR beta chain was observed many times. Since a much larger clone is just one base distant, this may be a read error. Every patient was untreated before thyroid surgery. The sample originates from a study of metastatic and nonmetastatic thyroid tumors. Germline lookup yields CDR1 LNHDA and CDR2 SQIVND (reference sequence). This CDR3 contains 15 residues. TCRdb ran MiXCR on the PCR reads. The table lists 50,000 to 70,000 clones, about 4% of them singletons. The chain carries TRBV19 and TRBJ1-6, with 7 bases matching TRBD1. This TCR was sampled from a female donor with papillary thyroid cancer or a benign thyroid nodule (not recorded which). Some clones in this sample may be carry-over from other donors' samples. What was sequenced was blood. The CDR3 nucleotides read TGTGCCAGCTCGGACAGGCCGAACTATAATCCACCCCTCCACTTT. It codes for CASSDRPNYNPPLHF.